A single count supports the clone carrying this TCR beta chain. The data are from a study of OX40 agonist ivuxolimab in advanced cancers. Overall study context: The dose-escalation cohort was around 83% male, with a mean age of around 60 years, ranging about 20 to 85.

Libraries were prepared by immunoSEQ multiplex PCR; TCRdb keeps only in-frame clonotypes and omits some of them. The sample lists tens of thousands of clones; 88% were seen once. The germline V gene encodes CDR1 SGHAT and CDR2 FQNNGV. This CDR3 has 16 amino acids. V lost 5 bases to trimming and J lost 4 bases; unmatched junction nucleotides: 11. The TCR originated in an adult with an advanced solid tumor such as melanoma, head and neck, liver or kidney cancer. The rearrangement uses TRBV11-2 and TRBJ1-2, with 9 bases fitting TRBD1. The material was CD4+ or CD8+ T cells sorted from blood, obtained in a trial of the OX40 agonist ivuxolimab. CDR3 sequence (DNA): TGTGCCAGCAGCATGGAGGTTGGGACAGGGCTCTATGGCTACACCTTC. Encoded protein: CASSMEVGTGLYGYTF.